Presented here are 11 T cell receptor beta chains from one specimen sequenced in a study of CD8+ T cells in alopecia areata. Extracted from the samples, RNA was reverse transcribed into cDNA to serve as the sequencing template. Data came from immunoSEQ multiplex PCR; TCRdb stores just in-frame clones and leaves some out. The sample lists approximately 89,000 clones; 51% were seen once. Sequences were obtained from NKG2D-high CD8+ T cells sorted from blood. These receptors all come from a human donor with alopecia areata.

The chain joins TRBV27 to TRBJ2-2, with 10 bases that match TRBD1. Germline values: CDR1 MNHEY, CDR2 SMNVEV (reference sequence). The CDR3 is 15 amino acids. The V segment lost 8 bases and the J segment 2 bases; nucleotides outside the gene matches: 5. In nucleotides, the CDR3 is TGTGCCAGCGCTGGGGACAGGGGAAACACCGGGGAGCTGTTTTTT. Residues: CASAGDRGNTGELFF.

CDR3 in amino acids: CASSLQGRRETQYF. CDR3 nucleotides: TGTGCCAGCAGCTTACAGGGGCGCCGAGAGACCCAGTACTTC. The chain joins TRBV7-9 to TRBJ2-5; D perhaps matches TRBD1 (6 bases). The CDR3 contains 14 residues. CDR1 is SEHNR and CDR2 is FQNEAQ in the germline V gene (reference sequence). V lost 2 bases to trimming and J lost 4 bases, with 11 bases between them.

The rearrangement joins TRBV9 to TRBJ2-5; D may be TRBD1 or TRBD2 (5 bases each). Germline loops: CDR1 SGDLS, CDR2 YYNGEE. The V end was cut by 2 bases, the J end by 2 bases, with 13 bases between. The CDR3 has 15 amino acids. Written as DNA, the CDR3 is TGTGCCAGCAGCGTGGCTTGGGGGTCTCAAGAGACCCAGTACTTC. This codes for CASSVAWGSQETQYF.

Of note for this clone: The CDR3 does not end in the conserved phenylalanine or tryptophan, so this is likely a read error. The V gene is TRBV6-5, the J gene TRBJ2-4, with D perhaps given as TRBD1 or TRBD2 (5 bases each). Trimming removed 7 bases from V and 0 bases from J, with 10 bases in between. The germline V gene encodes CDR1 MNHEY and CDR2 SVGAGI. The CDR3 contains 14 residues. The DNA for the CDR3 is TGTGCCAGCACCTCCGGGACAGCCAAAAACATTCAGTACCTC. It yields the protein CASTSGTAKNIQYL.

This clone turned up a few times. The V and J genes are TRBV2 and TRBJ2-3; 9 nucleotides align to TRBD2. V lost 5 bases and J lost 1; bases outside the gene matches: 10. Per the germline V gene, CDR1 is SNHLY and CDR2 is FYNNEI. This CDR3 is 17 amino acids long. The CDR3 coding sequence is TGTGCCAGCAGTCTATCGACTAGCGGAGCGCGCACAGATACGCAGTATTTT. Translating gives CASSLSTSGARTDTQYF.

The chain employs TRBV29-1 and TRBJ2-1; TRBD2 matches at 9 bases. This CDR3 has 17 residues. The junction had 15 bases not matched to a gene; V was cut back by 3 bases and J by 6 bases. Germline V CDR1 and CDR2: SQVTM, ANQGSEA. The CDR3 nucleotides read TGCAGCGTTGATCACAACCCCTTAGCGGGAGTACCCAATGAGCAGTTCTTC. Translating it yields CSVDHNPLAGVPNEQFF.

The chain carries TRBV7-9 and TRBJ1-2; perhaps TRBD1 as D (6 bases). CDR1 is SEHNR and CDR2 is FQNEAQ in the germline V gene (reference sequence). Trimming stripped 6 bases from V and 2 bases from J, with 13 bases between. The CDR3 spans 14 residues. The DNA of the CDR3 is TGTGCCAGCAGAGCTACCACAGGGAACTATGGCTACACCTTC. Its translation is CASRATTGNYGYTF.

The rearrangement links TRBV4-1 to TRBJ2-7, with a possible D match to TRBD1 (6 bases). The CDR3 runs to 15 residues. The V gene's germline CDR1 is MGHRA and CDR2 YSYEKL. V was clipped by 3 bases and J by 5 bases, with 17 bases between them. CDR3 sequence: CASSHLDSPLDEQYF. In DNA form, the CDR3 reads TGCGCCAGCAGCCACTTGGACAGCCCTCTCGACGAGCAGTACTTC.

V is TRBV18 and J is TRBJ2-3; 7 nucleotides align to TRBD1. The CDR3 extends over 15 amino acids. The germline gives CDR1 KGHSH, CDR2 LQKENI. With V trimmed by 3 bases and J by 4 bases, 7 bases remained unmatched. CDR3 sequence reads: CASSPITGEPDTQYF. The CDR3 nucleotides are TGTGCCAGCTCACCCATTACAGGGGAACCAGATACGCAGTATTTT.

The chain couples TRBV29-1 to TRBJ1-4, with TRBD1 matching over 7 bases. V was pared by 5 bases and J by 3 bases, with 3 bases of the junction left unmatched. Germline V gene data show CDR1 as SQVTM and CDR2 as ANQGSEA. The CDR3 totals 13 residues. This CDR3 is CSVSGTANEKLFF. The CDR3 DNA reads TGCAGCGTTTCGGGGACAGCTAATGAAAAACTGTTTTTT. The full variable domain, completed using reference TRBV29-1 and TRBJ1-4, is SAVISQKPSRDICQRGTSLTIQCQVDSQVTMMFWYRQQPGQSLTLIATANQGSEATYESGFVIDKFPISRPNLTFSTLTVSNMSPEDSSIYLCSVSGTANEKLFFGSGTQLSVL.

This clone was counted a few times. The chain uses TRBV4-1 and TRBJ2-3; D is unresolved. CDR1 MGHRA and CDR2 YSYEKL come from the germline V gene. With 1 base removed from V and 3 bases from J, the gap between germline ends came to 5 bases. The CDR3 length is 13 residues. This CDR3 reads CASSQGRTDTQYF. CDR3 nucleotide sequence: TGCGCCAGCAGCCAAGGAAGGACAGATACGCAGTATTTT.